The clone carrying this T cell receptor beta chain was seen repeatedly, ten times or more. Looked up from germline, CDR1 is SGHVS and CDR2 is FNYEAQ. J gave up 9 bases and V 3 bases, and 8 bases lay outside the gene matches. CDR3 length: 15 residues. The data belong to a study of human T cells and chemical hapten exposure. Original handling: The median was about 89,000 TCRs per sample, ranging about 20,000 to 690,600. TCRdb used MiXCR to reprocess the RACE reads, holding one entry per CDR3 protein. These V and J calls are TCRdb output, not the study's own analysis. The table has some 110,000 distinct CDR3 sequences, 9.5% to 13% seen once. The time point here: patch test 1, 2 weeks after DPC sensitization. Indicated treatment: therapeutic diphenylcyclopropenone sensitization with weekly scalp DPC.

This receptor was obtained from a woman aged 50 to 60 with alopecia areata. Some clones in this sample may be carry-over from other donors' samples. The specimen was whole blood, collected in connection with sensitization to the hapten diphenylcyclopropenone (DPC). The chain carries TRBV7-6 and TRBJ2-1, with TRBD1 identical over 10 bases. DNA of the CDR3: TGTGCCAGCAGCTTCGGGACAGGGGTCCGAGCTGAGCAGTTCTTC. Translation gives CASSFGTGVRAEQFF. Full variable domain (remainder filled in from reference TRBV7-6 and TRBJ2-1): GAGVSQSPRYKVTKRGQDVALRCDPISGHVSLYWYRQALGQGPEFLTYFNYEAQQDKSGLPNDRFSAERPEGSISTLTIQRTEQRDSAMYRCASSFGTGVRAEQFFGPGTRLTVL.